Sequencing of this T cell receptor (beta chain) was carried out in a study of beta chain features in type 1 diabetes. Points from the study as a whole: VDJ junctions from type 1 diabetes patients carried fewer insertions and larger deletions. Moderate but significant shortening of TCRB CDR3s was recorded in all four CD4+ subsets from Type 1 diabetes patients. In patients and controls equally, PCR might favor templates that are shorter. Highly expressing activated T cells could be over-counted with a cDNA template.

What was sequenced were expressed TCRB transcripts, since all of the isolated RNA had been reverse transcribed. This table comes from immunoSEQ multiplex PCR, and its TCRdb copy is limited to in-frame clones, with some not included. The sample carries some 250,000 clones, approximately 11% recorded once. By way of CD45RO/CCR7/CD25/CD127/CD95/CD27, the CD4+ regulatory, stem cell-like memory, central memory and naive cells were sorted. Concerning this clone itself: Antigen: not known.

The receptor was derived from a man in his thirties or forties with type 1 diabetes. The sample comprised naive CD4+ T cells from blood.

The CDR3 nucleotides are TGTGCCAGCAGTTATCGGGACACTCAAGAGACCCAGTACTTC. Translating gives CASSYRDTQETQYF. The chain couples TRBV6-6 to TRBJ2-5; a weak D match, TRBD1 (6 bases). V was shortened by 3 bases and J by 2 bases, with 10 bases between the two germline ends. The germline V gene has CDR1 MNHNY and CDR2 SVGAGI (reference sequence). The CDR3 is 14 amino acids.